Following are 27 T cell receptor beta chains from one sample sequenced in a study of brain metastases from non-small cell lung cancer. Sequenced by immunoSEQ multiplex PCR; TCRdb stores in-frame clones only, minus some. The sample lists 14,000 to 15,000 clones; about 85% were seen once. The sequenced sample was primary lung tumor tissue. These receptor sequences come from a donor over 35 with non-small cell lung cancer.

The V gene is TRBV5-1, the J gene TRBJ2-7, with a weak D call TRBD1 (5 bases). Trimming shortened V by 0 bases and J by 0 bases, and 10 bases separated the two germline ends. This CDR3 is 15 amino acids long. The germline V gene has CDR1 SGHRS and CDR2 YFSETQ. The DNA for the CDR3 is TGCGCCAGCAGCTTGGCGAACAGGATCTCCTACGAGCAGTACTTC. Its translation is CASSLANRISYEQYF.

The CDR3 spells CASSSVAGQGDGYTF. CDR3 bases: TGTGCCAGCAGCTCCGTAGCAGGACAGGGGGATGGCTACACCTTC. V is TRBV7-9 and J is TRBJ1-2; the match to TRBD1 covers 10 bases. The V and J ends lost 4 bases and 6 bases, in that order; junction bases with no gene match: 8. The CDR3 covers 15 residues. Germline CDR1 SEHNR, CDR2 FQNEAQ (reference sequence).

The chain combines TRBV6-1 with TRBJ2-7; the D gene is possibly TRBD2 (5 bases). The CDR3 totals 13 residues. Germline-derived CDR1 and CDR2 are MNHNS and SASEGT. The V end lost 2 bases, the J end lost 7 bases, and 12 bases lay between the germline ends. This CDR3 reads CASSEIVGNEQYV. CDR3 coding DNA: TGTGCCAGCAGTGAAATTGTCGGGAATGAGCAGTACGTC.

The chain joins TRBV28 to TRBJ2-5; no reliable D call. Trimming took off 2 bases at V and 5 bases at J, with 3 bases between the two ends. CDR3 size: 11 residues. Looked up from germline, CDR1 is MDHEN and CDR2 is SYDVKM. CDR3 DNA: TGTGCCAGCAGTTTACGGGAGACCCAGTACTTC. As protein: CASSLRETQYF.

This rearrangement joins TRBV9 to TRBJ1-1; no clear D. The CDR3 runs to 12 residues. The V end was cut by 6 bases, the J end by 0 bases, with 6 bases between. Germline CDR1 is SGDLS and CDR2 is YYNGEE. The CDR3 DNA reads as TGTGCCAGCACGAGGGTGAACACTGAAGCTTTCTTT. Translating gives CASTRVNTEAFF.

This clone came up a few times. The chain joins TRBV19 to TRBJ1-2; maybe TRBD1 (5 bases). CDR3 length equals 16 residues. V lost 1 base to trimming and J lost 4 bases, with 16 bases between them. Looked up from germline, CDR1 is LNHDA and CDR2 is SQIVND (reference sequence). CDR3 sequence reads: CASSIVGDGGSYGYTF. The CDR3 DNA sequence: TGTGCCAGTAGTATAGTGGGGGACGGAGGATCCTATGGCTACACCTTC.

The rearrangement joins TRBV19 to TRBJ1-5; 8 nucleotides agree with TRBD1. The CDR3 is made up of 14 amino acids. In germline, CDR1 is LNHDA, CDR2 SQIVND (reference sequence). The trim removed 9 bases at V and 1 base at J, leaving 5 bases unmatched. CDR3 nucleotide sequence: TGTGCCAGCGACAGGGGATCAAGCAATCAGCCCCAGCATTTT. Translated: CASDRGSSNQPQHF.

The chain recombines TRBV7-2 with TRBJ1-2; 10 bases are shared with TRBD1. V shed 0 bases, J shed 6 bases, and the junction held 1 base outside the gene matches. This CDR3 comprises 14 residues. Germline V gene lookup returns CDR1 SGHTA and CDR2 FQGNSA. The CDR3 bases are TGTGCCAGCAGCTTAGCGGACAGGGGGGATGGCTACACCTTC. This gives the protein CASSLADRGDGYTF.

The chain employs TRBV19 and TRBJ1-5; TRBD1 might be the D (5 bases). The CDR3 is made up of 16 amino acids. CDR1 is LNHDA, CDR2 SQIVND, per germline (reference sequence). V shed 3 bases and J shed 6 bases, with 18 bases lying between them. CDR3 DNA: TGTGCCAGTAGTATCCTTCTGACAGAGTTCGGTCAGCCCCAGCATTTT. Residues: CASSILLTEFGQPQHF.

V usage is TRBV18 and J usage is TRBJ2-1, with D maybe TRBD1 (5 bases). There are 13 residues in the CDR3. The germline V and J ends were trimmed by 5 bases and 7 bases, with 12 bases remaining between them. CDR1 and CDR2 (germline): KGHSH, LQKENI. CDR3 amino acids: CASSDRGVNEQFF. CDR3 in DNA: TGTGCCAGCTCAGATAGGGGTGTTAATGAGCAGTTCTTC.

The rearrangement links TRBV7-9 to TRBJ2-1, with D perhaps TRBD1 or TRBD2 (5 bases each). V was shortened by 4 bases and J by 2 bases, with 12 bases between the two germline ends. CDR1 and CDR2 (germline): SEHNR, FQNEAQ (reference sequence). CDR3 length: 15 amino acids. CDR3 loop: CASSSRDQAYNEQFF. In DNA form, the CDR3 reads TGTGCCAGCAGCTCCCGGGACCAAGCCTACAATGAGCAGTTCTTC.

The gene calls are TRBV2 and TRBJ2-2; possibly TRBD1 for D (6 bases). In germline, CDR1 is SNHLY, CDR2 FYNNEI. The V and J ends lost 6 bases and 6 bases respectively, with 14 bases between them. The CDR3 loop spans 14 amino acids. The CDR3 bases are TGTGCCAGCAGACAGGGTGGGTTTCCCGGGGAGCTGTTTTTT. Protein product: CASRQGGFPGELFF.

This clone was recorded a few times. The CDR3 loop reads CASSQWTGTDTQYF. The CDR3 region has the DNA TGTGCCAGCAGCCAATGGACAGGCACAGATACGCAGTATTTT. The genes are TRBV14 and TRBJ2-3, with a tentative D call TRBD1 (6 bases). In germline, CDR1 is SGHDN, CDR2 FVKESK. The CDR3 length is 14 residues. V was cut by 2 bases and J by 1 base, with 7 bases left in between.

This clone has a handful of counts. J is TRBJ2-1 and V is TRBV7-9; 13 nucleotides line up with TRBD2. CDR1 is SEHNR, CDR2 FQNEAQ, per germline (reference sequence). The ends lost 3 bases at V and 3 bases at J; junction bases unmatched: 5. The CDR3 length is 17 residues. CDR3 sequence reads: CASSFTGTSGDYNEQFF. The CDR3 DNA reads as TGTGCCAGCAGCTTCACCGGGACTAGCGGGGACTACAATGAGCAGTTCTTC.

The J gene is TRBJ2-3, the V gene TRBV18; 8 nucleotides match TRBD2. Germline assignment: CDR1 KGHSH and CDR2 LQKENI. The CDR3 is made up of 15 amino acids. Trimming removed 4 bases from V and 4 bases from J; junction bases left unmatched: 7. CDR3 sequence: CASSLLETSADTQYF. The CDR3 DNA follows: TGTGCCAGCTCACTACTCGAGACTAGCGCAGATACGCAGTATTTT.

This chain links TRBV5-6 with TRBJ1-2; D call uncertain. The V and J ends lost 6 bases and 2 bases respectively, with 11 bases between them. CDR1 SGHDT and CDR2 YYEEEE come from the germline V gene. The CDR3 is 13 amino acids. The DNA for the CDR3 is TGTGCCAGCATCGACACCCTAAACTATGGCTACACCTTC. Its protein product is CASIDTLNYGYTF.

This clone has just a few counts. The V call is TRBV4-3, the J call TRBJ2-2; D is undetermined. The V end lost 0 bases, the J end lost 4 bases, and 6 bases lay between the germline ends. Germline V gene sequence: CDR1 LGHNA, CDR2 YSLEER. The CDR3 is 14 residues long. The CDR3 DNA is TGCGCCAGCAGCCAAGATCCTCGCACCGGGGAGCTGTTTTTT. This gives the protein CASSQDPRTGELFF.

The chain couples TRBV18 to TRBJ1-5, with 7 positions matching TRBD1. Germline V gene sequence: CDR1 KGHSH, CDR2 LQKENI. V shed 3 bases, J shed 0 bases, and the junction held 2 bases outside the gene matches. The CDR3 sequence is 15 residues long. CDR3 amino acids: CASSPGTASNQPQHF. Here the CDR3 DNA reads TGTGCCAGCTCACCCGGGACAGCTAGCAATCAGCCCCAGCATTTT.

The chain has TRBV29-1 and TRBJ2-3; perhaps TRBD1 as D (5 bases). This CDR3 comprises 15 residues. Germline CDR1 reads SQVTM; CDR2 reads ANQGSEA. V lost 5 bases and J lost 0, with 15 bases in between. CDR3: CSVQRGFYSTDTQYF. DNA for the CDR3: TGCAGCGTTCAAAGGGGATTCTATAGCACAGATACGCAGTATTTT.

This chain links TRBV7-9 with TRBJ1-4; perhaps TRBD1 as D (6 bases). Germline-derived CDR1 and CDR2 are SEHNR and FQNEAQ (reference sequence). This CDR3 spans 15 amino acids. Trimming left V 3 bases short and J 7 bases short, with 15 bases between. CDR3: CASSLSGQFLEKLFF. The CDR3 DNA reads TGTGCCAGCAGCTTGTCGGGACAATTTCTTGAAAAACTGTTTTTT.

This clone was detected only a few times. This rearrangement joins TRBV12-3 or TRBV12-4 to TRBJ2-1; D is unresolved. V was clipped by 3 bases and J by 10 bases, with 10 bases between them. The CDR3 has 12 amino acids. Written as DNA, the CDR3 is TGTGCCAGCAGTTTTGGATTTGCGGAGCAGTTCTTC. Its protein is CASSFGFAEQFF.

The V call is TRBV6-4, the J call TRBJ2-3; 16 bases line up with TRBD2. This CDR3 is 14 amino acids long. The germline V gene encodes CDR1 MRHNA and CDR2 SNTAGT. V lost 8 bases, J lost 4 bases, and 0 bases stayed unmatched. The CDR3 DNA sequence: TGTGCCAGCGGGACTAGCGGGGGGGCAGATACGCAGTATTTT. The encoded protein is CASGTSGGADTQYF.

This clone has more than one count but fewer than ten. This sequence joins TRBV6-1 and TRBJ1-1; unclear D gene. Germline values: CDR1 MNHNS, CDR2 SASEGT. The CDR3 has 16 residues. Trimming took off 2 bases at V and 0 bases at J, with 13 bases between the two ends. The CDR3 nucleotides read TGTGCCAGCAGTGAACCTCTCCGGGCGGTGAACACTGAAGCTTTCTTT. This gives the protein CASSEPLRAVNTEAFF.

The chain's CDR3 is CASSEFISGDEKLFF. In DNA, the CDR3 is TGTGCCAGCAGTGAATTTATATCGGGGGATGAAAAACTGTTTTTT. The chain joins TRBV25-1 to TRBJ1-4; a possible D gene is TRBD1 (5 bases). Germline assignment: CDR1 MGHDK and CDR2 SYGVNS. Trimming took off 1 base at V and 6 bases at J, with 12 bases between the two ends. The CDR3 has 15 amino acids.

V gene TRBV7-2 combines with J gene TRBJ1-5; no clear D gene. CDR1 and CDR2 (germline): SGHTA, FQGNSA. CDR3 length: 15 residues. Between the trimmed V and J ends, which lost 3 bases and 4 bases, there was a span of 13 bases. This CDR3 reads CASSLGNSRNQPQHF. CDR3 nucleotide sequence: TGTGCCAGCAGCTTGGGTAACAGTCGAAATCAGCCCCAGCATTTT.

This clone occurred once. This chain joins TRBV19 and TRBJ1-4; weak D call: TRBD1 (5 bases). V was pared by 5 bases and J by 1 base, with 5 bases between. Looked up from germline, CDR1 is LNHDA and CDR2 is SQIVND (reference sequence). The CDR3 consists of 13 residues. The CDR3 coding sequence is TGTGCCAGTAGTCAGGGAACTAATGAAAAACTGTTTTTT. It specifies CASSQGTNEKLFF.

The chain uses TRBV30 and TRBJ1-3; TRBD1 agrees at 8 bases. Germline CDR1 reads GTSNPN; CDR2 reads SVGIG (reference sequence). J gave up 0 bases and V 2 bases, and 3 bases lay outside the gene matches. This CDR3 contains 15 residues. The DNA for the CDR3 is TGTGCCTGGAGTAAGGACAGGGCCTCTGGAAACACCATATATTTT. Translating gives CAWSKDRASGNTIYF.